These 26 T cell receptor beta chains originate from one sample sequenced in a study of siplizumab effects on memory and regulatory T cells. Here immunoSEQ multiplex PCR was the method, and the copy in TCRdb shows in-frame clones only, minus some. The table lists approximately 100,000 clones, roughly 94% of them singletons, with approximately 1.5% in the top ten. The sequenced material came from non-Treg CD4+ T cells sorted from blood. These receptors originate from a human donor in good health.

This chain uses TRBV7-3 with TRBJ2-2; 15 nucleotides line up with TRBD2. Germline V gives CDR1 SGHTA, CDR2 FQGTGA. V lost 3 bases to trimming and J lost 3 bases; unmatched junction nucleotides: 8. The CDR3 spans 19 residues. In DNA, the CDR3 is TGTGCCAGCAGCTTCTCCCCCGGGACTAGCGGGAGGTACACCGGGGAGCTGTTTTTT. It specifies CASSFSPGTSGRYTGELFF.

About this clone: The same CDR3 arises from other DNA sequences in this sample as well. The chain combines TRBV5-6 with TRBJ2-5; possibly TRBD2 for D (7 bases). The V end was cut by 1 base, the J end by 5 bases, with 15 bases between. The CDR3 has 15 amino acids. Germline CDR1 reads SGHDT; CDR2 reads YYEEEE. The CDR3 loop is CASSLRGGGTETQYF. As DNA, the CDR3 is TGTGCCAGCAGCTTGAGAGGGGGGGGGACGGAGACCCAGTACTTC.

CDR3 sequence reads: CASSHRAGGPKNEQFF. The CDR3 region has the DNA TGTGCCAGCAGCCATCGGGCGGGAGGGCCGAAGAATGAGCAGTTCTTC. The chain joins TRBV11-3 to TRBJ2-1, with TRBD2 matching 9 bases. Germline values: CDR1 SGHNT, CDR2 YENEEA. V lost 5 bases and J lost 7; bases outside the gene matches: 12. This CDR3 is built from 16 residues. Supplemented by reference TRBV11-3 and TRBJ2-1, the full variable domain reads EAGVVQSPRYKIIEKKQPVAFWCNPISGHNTLYWYLQNLGQGPELLIRYENEEAVDDSQLPKDRFSAERLKGVDSTLKIQPAELGDSAVYLCASSHRAGGPKNEQFFGPGTRLTVL.

The chain is built from TRBV28 and TRBJ2-7; no clear D. V gave up 2 bases and J gave up 3 bases, with 8 bases separating them. The CDR3 consists of 13 residues. From germline, CDR1 is MDHEN and CDR2 SYDVKM. The DNA of the CDR3 is TGTGCCAGCAGTTTAGAACCGTTCTACGAGCAGTACTTC. Amino acids: CASSLEPFYEQYF.

The genes are TRBV9 and TRBJ2-1; D unresolved. The germline gives CDR1 SGDLS, CDR2 YYNGEE. Trimming cost V 4 bases and J 10 bases, with 12 bases left between them. This CDR3 comprises 12 residues. The CDR3 spells CASSSPGVEQFF. For the CDR3, the DNA is TGTGCCAGCAGCTCCCCTGGTGTGGAGCAGTTCTTC.

The V and J genes are TRBV14 and TRBJ2-2; no clear D. The V end lost 1 base, the J end lost 7 bases, and 10 bases lay between the germline ends. CDR1 and CDR2 from the germline V gene are SGHDN and FVKESK. This CDR3 region has 14 residues. The CDR3 DNA follows: TGTGCCAGCAGCCAAGTAGGGTCGCACGGGGAGCTGTTTTTT. It codes for CASSQVGSHGELFF.

The chain employs TRBV28 and TRBJ1-2, with 7 positions matching TRBD1. Germline trimming cut 7 bases from V and 2 bases from J; bases unmatched to any gene: 10. The CDR3 length is 15 residues. CDR1 and CDR2 from the germline V gene are MDHEN and SYDVKM. CDR3 in DNA: TGTGCCAGCAACCTACAGGGGAGAAAGAACTATGGCTACACCTTC. Its translation: CASNLQGRKNYGYTF.

The chain couples TRBV11-2 to TRBJ1-1; maybe TRBD1 (5 bases). V was cut by 5 bases and J by 1 base, with 14 bases left in between. The CDR3 covers 15 residues. The germline V gene encodes CDR1 SGHAT and CDR2 FQNNGV. CDR3 coding DNA: TGTGCCAGCAGCCCAAGGTGGGGGAGGAACACTGAAGCTTTCTTT. Amino acids: CASSPRWGRNTEAFF.

There are a few counts of this clone. The rearrangement joins TRBV28 to TRBJ2-1; no clear D. Trimming removed 3 bases at V and 2 bases at J, with 11 bases between. Germline V lookup: CDR1 MDHEN, CDR2 SYDVKM. This CDR3 is 15 amino acids long. The CDR3 DNA follows: TGTGCCAGCAGTTTGGCGCACGGACCCTACAATGAGCAGTTCTTC. Translating gives CASSLAHGPYNEQFF.

The genes are TRBV10-3 and TRBJ2-7; the D gene is possibly TRBD2 (6 bases). The germline V gene has CDR1 ENHRY and CDR2 SYGVKD. This CDR3 spans 14 amino acids. V shed 6 bases and J shed 6 bases, with 18 bases lying between them. The CDR3, as DNA: TGTGCCATCAGCGATCGGTCGGGAGTAAGCGAGCAGTACTTC. Its protein product is CAISDRSGVSEQYF.

This clone showed up just once. This chain uses TRBV6-4 with TRBJ2-1; TRBD1 matches at 8 bases. Germline V gives CDR1 MRHNA, CDR2 SNTAGT. The CDR3 runs 15 residues. V was clipped by 4 bases and J by 13 bases; unmatched bases: 15. The CDR3: CASSASGTGEIGQFF. CDR3 sequence (DNA): TGTGCCAGCAGTGCCTCCGGGACAGGCGAAATCGGACAGTTCTTC.

This chain joins TRBV14 and TRBJ2-1; D remains ambiguous. This CDR3 has 14 amino acids. Between the trimmed V and J ends, which lost 2 bases and 5 bases, there was a span of 10 bases. The germline V gene encodes CDR1 SGHDN and CDR2 FVKESK. CDR3 sequence (DNA): TGTGCCAGCAGCCAATTCCGGGCCAACAATGAGCAGTTCTTC. Amino acids: CASSQFRANNEQFF.

The V call is TRBV5-4, the J call TRBJ2-2; 7 bases match TRBD2. V lost 5 bases to trimming and J lost 7 bases; unmatched junction nucleotides: 20. CDR1 and CDR2 from the germline V gene are SGHNT and YYREEE (reference sequence). This CDR3 comprises 18 residues. CDR3 sequence (DNA): TGTGCCAGCAGTCTAGGCACTGGGGCGGGAGTGCTTCGCGGGGAGCTGTTTTTT. Translation gives CASSLGTGAGVLRGELFF. The full variable domain, with the rest looked up from reference TRBV5-4 and TRBJ2-2, is ETGVTQSPTHLIKTRGQQVTLRCSSQSGHNTVSWYQQALGQGPQFIFQYYREEENGRGNFPPRFSGLQFPNYSSELNVNALELDDSALYLCASSLGTGAGVLRGELFFGEGSRLTVL.

J is TRBJ1-1 and V is TRBV28, with D maybe TRBD1 (5 bases). The V gene lost 10 bases and the J gene lost 10 bases, with 16 bases spanning the gap. The CDR3 contains 11 residues. CDR1 is MDHEN and CDR2 is SYDVKM in the germline V gene. CDR3 DNA: TGTGCCATGGGGGATAGGGTACGAGCTTTCTTT. Amino acids: CAMGDRVRAFF.

This clone was recorded once. J is TRBJ2-3 and V is TRBV29-1; 11 nucleotides match TRBD1. The germline V gene encodes CDR1 SQVTM and CDR2 ANQGSEA. The CDR3 totals 13 residues. Unmatched junction bases numbered 5, after V lost 6 bases and J lost 6 bases. The CDR3 DNA sequence: TGCAGCGTGGCGAGGGACAGGGGGGATACGCAGTATTTT. Translation gives CSVARDRGDTQYF.

The rearrangement uses TRBV28 and TRBJ1-5; 7 positions agree with TRBD1. Germline CDR1 is MDHEN and CDR2 is SYDVKM. The length of the CDR3 is 14 residues. Trimming took 6 bases from V and 7 from J; bases not matched to a gene: 9. CDR3 nucleotide sequence: TGTGCCAGCAGCCTAGACAGGGTGTGGCAGCCCCAGCATTTT. Translated: CASSLDRVWQPQHF.

This clone was seen once. This chain joins TRBV2 and TRBJ2-1; maybe TRBD2 (6 bases). The CDR3 extends over 15 amino acids. With 4 bases removed from V and 8 bases from J, the gap between germline ends came to 18 bases. Germline CDR1 SNHLY, CDR2 FYNNEI. The CDR3, as DNA: TGTGCCAGCAGTGTACACGGGAGTCTTAGCGATGAGCAGTTCTTC. It yields the protein CASSVHGSLSDEQFF. Full variable domain (outside the CDR3, taken from reference TRBV2 and TRBJ2-1): EPEVTQTPSHQVTQMGQEVILRCVPISNHLYFYWYRQILGQKVEFLVSFYNNEISEKSEIFDDQFSVERPDGSNFTLKIRSTKLEDSAMYFCASSVHGSLSDEQFFGPGTRLTVL.

The rearrangement joins TRBV28 to TRBJ1-4; D not certain. CDR1 and CDR2 (germline): MDHEN, SYDVKM. The CDR3 is 16 amino acids. Trimming cost V 0 bases and J 0 bases, with 8 bases left between them. The CDR3 reads CASSLWRGATNEKLFF. In nucleotides, the CDR3 is TGTGCCAGCAGTTTATGGCGGGGTGCAACTAATGAAAAACTGTTTTTT. Looking up the rest from reference TRBV28 and TRBJ1-4 gives the full variable domain: DVKVTQSSRYLVKRTGEKVFLECVQDMDHENMFWYRQDPGLGLRLIYFSYDVKMKEKGDIPEGYSVSREKKERFSLILESASTNQTSMYLCASSLWRGATNEKLFFGSGTQLSVL.

This clone was counted a single time. The chain employs TRBV28 and TRBJ2-3; D remains ambiguous. Germline CDR1 MDHEN, CDR2 SYDVKM. V gave up 2 bases and J gave up 6 bases, with 12 bases separating them. This CDR3 has 14 amino acids. The CDR3 DNA reads TGTGCCAGCAGTTTAGTAGTCGGCATCGATACGCAGTATTTT. This translates into CASSLVVGIDTQYF.

The chain carries TRBV28 and TRBJ1-2; TRBD1 matches at 8 bases. The length of the CDR3 is 14 residues. V was clipped by 6 bases and J by 4 bases; unmatched bases: 7. Germline V gene data show CDR1 as MDHEN and CDR2 as SYDVKM. The CDR3 spells CASSTIGQGYGYTF. The CDR3 region has the DNA TGTGCCAGCAGCACAATAGGACAGGGCTATGGCTACACCTTC.

The chain carries TRBV5-1 and TRBJ2-1; 14 bases fit TRBD2. The CDR3 spans 16 residues. CDR1 and CDR2 (germline): SGHRS, YFSETQ. J was trimmed by 6 bases and V by 4 bases; bases with no gene match: 6. In DNA, the CDR3 is TGCGCCAGCAGCCCCGGGGGACTAGCGGGAGTCAATGAGCAGTTCTTC. This sequence encodes CASSPGGLAGVNEQFF.

Points on this clone: Its ends do not fully match the called genes, so a read error is possible. The chain uses TRBV7-9 and TRBJ2-7; 7 bases align to TRBD1. The CDR3 contains 16 residues. Germline V lookup: CDR1 SEHNR, CDR2 FQNEAQ (reference sequence). The CDR3 DNA follows: TGTGCCAGCAGCTTAGACGGTACAGGGGCCTCCGACGAGCAGTACTTC. Translation gives CASSLDGTGASDEQYF.

V is TRBV7-8 and J is TRBJ2-5; 16 bases map to TRBD2. This CDR3 has 18 residues. Germline CDR1 SGHVS, CDR2 FQNEAQ. V lost 5 bases and J lost 3; bases outside the gene matches: 9. The CDR3 nucleotides read TGTGCCAGCAGCCCCCCGGGACTAGCGGGAGGGGGGAAAGAGACCCAGTACTTC. Translation gives CASSPPGLAGGGKETQYF.

The rearrangement links TRBV5-1 to TRBJ1-5; D perhaps matches TRBD1 (5 bases). This CDR3 has 14 amino acids. The V gene lost 1 base and the J gene lost 1 base, with 6 bases spanning the gap. Germline V CDR1 and CDR2: SGHRS, YFSETQ. This CDR3 reads CASSLSGSNQPQHF. As DNA, the CDR3 is TGCGCCAGCAGCTTGTCAGGGAGCAATCAGCCCCAGCATTTT.

V gene TRBV7-6 combines with J gene TRBJ2-5; 14 bases map to TRBD2. With V trimmed by 5 bases and J by 5 bases, 7 bases remained unmatched. Germline V gene data show CDR1 as SGHVS and CDR2 as FNYEAQ. CDR3 length: 16 amino acids. The CDR3 nucleotides read TGTGCCAGCAGCCTAGGGACTAGCGGGAGAGTTGAGACCCAGTACTTC. Residues: CASSLGTSGRVETQYF.

This chain uses TRBV28 with TRBJ2-7; D ambiguous. CDR1 is MDHEN and CDR2 is SYDVKM in the germline V gene. V shed 4 bases and J shed 9 bases, with 13 bases lying between them. This CDR3 spans 12 amino acids. CDR3 loop: CASSSQVGGQYF. CDR3 nucleotide sequence: TGTGCCAGCAGTTCCCAGGTGGGTGGGCAGTACTTC.